This section outlines one T cell receptor beta chain sequence together with its context. Germline V gives CDR1 LGHNA, CDR2 YNFKEQ. The trim removed 1 base at V and 5 bases at J, leaving 5 bases unmatched. The CDR3 spans 15 residues. These data come from a study of cytomegalovirus exposure and HLA in healthy donors. Data came from immunoSEQ multiplex PCR; TCRdb stores just in-frame clones and leaves some out. The data contain about 130,000 clones, approximately 94% of them singletons. Sequencing input: PBMCs. The clonotype was recovered from a man aged 18 to 30 in good health and CMV-seronegative. The chain recombines TRBV4-2 with TRBJ2-5, with TRBD2 matching over 9 bases. CDR3 amino acids: CASSQVPSGEETQYF. The CDR3 DNA sequence: TGTGCCAGCAGCCAAGTTCCTAGCGGGGAGGAGACCCAGTACTTC.